This TCR beta chain was captured in a study of OX40 agonist ivuxolimab in advanced cancers. Turning to the study itself: As their treatment, patients were administered ivuxolimab, an agonistic anti-OX40 (CD134) antibody. Hepatocellular carcinoma, melanoma, renal cell or head and neck cancer occurred in dose-escalation patients. There were three patients with partial responses, one having hepatocellular carcinoma and two cutaneous melanoma. Study-level results: On average, CD8+ T cells had more expanded clones than CD4+.

Some clones are missing from TCRdb's copy, which holds only in-frame ones; the method was immunoSEQ multiplex PCR. The sample has 100,000 to 150,000 clones, 85% to 95% seen once. The CDR3 runs to 17 residues. Germline V gives CDR1 SEHNR, CDR2 FQNEAQ (reference sequence). V was shortened by 5 bases and J by 5 bases, with 21 bases between the two germline ends. Concerning this clone itself: No antigen is known for it.

Sequencing used CD4+ or CD8+ T cells sorted from blood, obtained in a trial of the OX40 agonist ivuxolimab. V gene TRBV7-9 combines with J gene TRBJ2-2, with D possibly called TRBD1 or TRBD2 (5 bases each). The TCR originated in an adult with an advanced solid tumor such as melanoma, head and neck, liver or kidney cancer. The CDR3 loop reads CASSPDRGGVGTGELFF. The CDR3 DNA is TGTGCCAGCAGCCCCGATCGTGGGGGAGTTGGGACCGGGGAGCTGTTTTTT.